The rows below give T cell receptor beta chains drawn from one sample of a study of blood T cell repertoires in COVID-19. Sequencing used immunoSEQ multiplex PCR; TCRdb keeps in-frame clones, though not all of them. The table has approximately 100,000 clones, 85% to 95% seen once. The sequencing sample was made of peripheral blood. The receptors shown here come from a man in his forties or fifties with active COVID-19. CDR3s include the opening cysteine and the closing phenylalanine or tryptophan. D genes are given only for firm matches. The size of a clone is reported for some rows only, either as once, few or many, or as a class for expanded clones.

j_call,clone_size,d_call,v_call,cdr3_nt,cdr3_aa
TRBJ1-5,.,TRBD1,TRBV6-5,TGTGCCAGCAGTTACAGGGACAGTCAGCCCCAGCATTTT,CASSYRDSQPQHF
TRBJ1-1,once,.,TRBV28,TGTGCCAGCAGGCCACAGGGTATGAACACTGAAGCTTTCTTT,CASRPQGMNTEAFF
TRBJ2-3,.,TRBD2,TRBV5-1,TGCGCCAGCAGCTGGGGACTAGCGGGACCCACAGATACGCAGTATTTT,CASSWGLAGPTDTQYF
TRBJ1-4,.,TRBD1,TRBV3-1/TRBV3-2,TGTGCCAGCAGCCCGACCGGACAGGGGGGGAATGAAAAACTGTTTTTT,CASSPTGQGGNEKLFF
TRBJ1-1,.,.,TRBV10-3,TGTGCCATCAGTGAGTCTAACAGCCCGAACACTGAAGCTTTCTTT,CAISESNSPNTEAFF
TRBJ2-7,.,TRBD2,TRBV20-1,TGCAGTGCTAGTTTACTAGCGGGAGGTTCAAGCTCCTACGAGCAGTACTTC,CSASLLAGGSSSYEQYF
TRBJ2-5,.,TRBD2,TRBV28,TGTGCCAGCAGGATAACGGGGCTAGCGGGACTGCAAGAGACCCAGTACTTC,CASRITGLAGLQETQYF
TRBJ1-2,.,.,TRBV6-5,TGTGCCAGCGTAGGGGGGGGGCAAAATAATGGCTACACCTTC,CASVGGGQNNGYTF
TRBJ2-2,.,.,TRBV18,TGTGCCAGCGCCTCTCGAGGTAGTCCCGAACCCGGGGAGCTGTTTTTT,CASASRGSPEPGELFF
TRBJ1-2,.,.,TRBV12-3/TRBV12-4,TGTGCCAGCAGGAACAGGGATGGCTACACCTTC,CASRNRDGYTF
TRBJ2-7,.,.,TRBV10-1,TGCGCCAGCACAGACAGGGCTCCGGGAGGGCCCCAAGACGAGCAGTACTTC,CASTDRAPGGPQDEQYF
TRBJ2-7,few,.,TRBV10-1,TGCGCCAGCAGTGAGAGGGGTTGGGAGCAGTACTTC,CASSERGWEQYF
TRBJ2-1,.,TRBD2,TRBV4-1,TGCGCCAGCAGCCAAGATTTGAGCGGGACTTCCTACAATGAGCAGTTCTTC,CASSQDLSGTSYNEQFF
TRBJ2-2,.,.,TRBV18,TGTGCCAGCTCACCAATCGCCAGCGAGAAGGGGGAGCTGTTTTTT,CASSPIASEKGELFF
TRBJ1-1,.,.,TRBV9,TGTGCCAGCAGCGTAGCCCCGTACACGATGAACACTGAAGCTTTCTTT,CASSVAPYTMNTEAFF
TRBJ2-1,.,TRBD2,TRBV11-2,TGTGCCAGCAGCGCAGGCCGCCGGGGGGGTGAGCAGTTCTTC,CASSAGRRGGEQFF
TRBJ1-1,.,.,TRBV10-1,TGCGCCAGCGTAGGCCCAGAGGGAGCTTTCTTT,CASVGPEGAFF
TRBJ2-1,.,.,TRBV4-1,TGCGCCAGCAGCCCCGACTACTCCTACAATGAGCAGTTCTTC,CASSPDYSYNEQFF
TRBJ2-5,.,TRBD1,TRBV5-5,TGTGCCAGCAGCCTTCCGGGACAGGGGGCTGAGACCCAGTACTTC,CASSLPGQGAETQYF
TRBJ2-1,.,TRBD2,TRBV5-1,TGCGCCAGCAGCTTGGCCGGGCTAGCGGCTTACAATGAGCAGTTCTTC,CASSLAGLAAYNEQFF
TRBJ2-7,.,.,TRBV5-1,TGCGCCAGCAGCTTGCTGGACTCAGGAACCTACGAGCAGTACTTC,CASSLLDSGTYEQYF
TRBJ2-1,.,TRBD2,TRBV9,TGTGCCAGCAGCCTAAGACCCCGGGAGCGGGAGGGTCAGCAGTTCTTC,CASSLRPREREGQQFF
TRBJ2-7,.,.,TRBV6-6,TGTGCCAGCAGTTCCCGGCTAGCAGGTGTCTACGAGCAGTACTTC,CASSSRLAGVYEQYF
TRBJ1-4,.,TRBD1,TRBV3-1/TRBV3-2,TGTGCCAGCAGCCAAACTCGGACAGGGTATAATGAAAAACTGTTTTTT,CASSQTRTGYNEKLFF
TRBJ2-2,.,.,TRBV5-1,TGCGCCAGCAGCTTGGGGAGGGGGCGCGTCACCGGGGAGCTGTTTTTT,CASSLGRGRVTGELFF
TRBJ2-3,.,TRBD2,TRBV5-1,TGCGCCAGCAGCTCCGAGGGGAGGGACACAGATACGCAGTATTTT,CASSSEGRDTDTQYF
TRBJ1-1,once,TRBD1,TRBV5-1,TGCGCCAGCAGCGGAGGGACAGGGGGAGAGACTGAAGCTTTCTTT,CASSGGTGGETEAFF
TRBJ1-5,.,.,TRBV28,TGTGCCACCTCACTAGATAGCAATCAGCCCCAGCATTTT,CATSLDSNQPQHF
TRBJ1-3,.,.,TRBV7-9,TGTGCCAGCTCATCTTCCCTTTCGTACAGGGATCCCACTGGAAACACCATATATTTT,CASSSSLSYRDPTGNTIYF
TRBJ1-2,.,.,TRBV28,TGTGCCAGCAGTTTACCTCGCCAGGCCCTGAGCTACACCTTC,CASSLPRQALSYTF
TRBJ2-1,.,.,TRBV11-1,TGTGCCAGCAGCTCCCGGGACTTTTACAATGAGCAGTTCTTC,CASSSRDFYNEQFF
TRBJ2-1,.,.,TRBV28,TGTGCCAGCAGTTTAAGAGAGCGCGATGAGCAGTTCTTC,CASSLRERDEQFF
TRBJ1-4,.,.,TRBV5-1,TGCGCCAGCAGCTTGGGACTCTCGTTTAATGAAAAACTGTTTTTT,CASSLGLSFNEKLFF
TRBJ1-2,.,.,TRBV4-1,TGCGCCAGCAGCCAAGTTGCGTCTAACTATGGCTACACCTTC,CASSQVASNYGYTF
TRBJ1-3,.,.,TRBV19,TGTGCCAGTAGTATAAGGACAGCAAGATCTGGAAACACCATATATTTT,CASSIRTARSGNTIYF
TRBJ1-5,.,TRBD1,TRBV27,TGTGCCAGCAGTTTTTTGGGACAGCTCAATCAGCCCCAGCATTTT,CASSFLGQLNQPQHF
TRBJ1-5,few,.,TRBV2,TGTGCCAGCAGTGAAGCCAGATTGGGGGGAGGCAATCAGCCCCAGCATTTT,CASSEARLGGGNQPQHF
TRBJ2-5,.,TRBD1,TRBV5-1,TGCGCCAGCAGCGACGGGACAGGGGGCGGGGAGACCCAGTACTTC,CASSDGTGGGETQYF
TRBJ1-2,.,TRBD1,TRBV28,TGTGCCAGCAATAACCGGGACAGAAACTATGGCTACACCTTC,CASNNRDRNYGYTF
TRBJ1-1,.,TRBD1,TRBV30,TGTGCCTGGGGGACAGGGGTAGTGGTAGCTTTCTTT,CAWGTGVVVAFF
TRBJ1-2,.,.,TRBV28,TGTGCCAGCAGTTTACAGACAGTGGTAAATGGCTACACCTTC,CASSLQTVVNGYTF
TRBJ1-5,.,TRBD1,TRBV24-1,TGTGCCACCAGCACAGGGGGCAGGGAGCCCCAGCATTTT,CATSTGGREPQHF
TRBJ2-7,.,.,TRBV19,TGTGCCAGTAGTATGGTGCCAGGGGCCGAGCAGTACTTC,CASSMVPGAEQYF
TRBJ1-3,.,.,TRBV11-2,TGTGCCAGCAGCTTAGAGGCGGTACACTCTGGAAACACCATATATTTT,CASSLEAVHSGNTIYF
TRBJ2-6,.,.,TRBV5-1,TGCGCCAGCAGCCCTCCTGGCCTGTTTGGGGCCAACGTCCTGACTTTC,CASSPPGLFGANVLTF
TRBJ2-7,.,.,TRBV6-5,TGTGCCAGCAGTTATACCACCTCGCCTGCGTACGAGCAGTACTTC,CASSYTTSPAYEQYF
TRBJ2-2,.,TRBD1,TRBV28,TGTGCCAGCAGTCCGACACTAGGGACAGGGGCGATGTACACCGGGGAGCTGTTTTTT,CASSPTLGTGAMYTGELFF
TRBJ2-7,once,TRBD2,TRBV11-2,TGTGCCAGCAGCTTAGAAAGGCTAGCGGGCGAGCAGTACTTC,CASSLERLAGEQYF